Included here is one TCR beta chain sequence, with context. Source study methods: Amplification from reference gene primers served as the basis for estimated nucleated cell counts. Data came from immunoSEQ multiplex PCR; TCRdb stores just in-frame clones and leaves some out. That table gives V, J and clone size, and the DNA gave D and trimming. This repertoire shows around 220,000 clones, roughly three quarters found once; its top ten account for around 4.1%. In germline, CDR1 is MDHEN, CDR2 SYDVKM. This CDR3 is built from 14 residues. V trimming: 6 bases; J trimming: 0 bases; junction bases outside the gene matches: 4. The data derive from a study of blood T cell repertoires in COVID-19. As for the study in general: Specimens from acute and convalescent COVID-19 originated in the United States, Italy and Spain. Sample material is recorded as cDNA or gDNA derived from T cells, B-cell-depleted T cells, or PBMCs.

The rearrangement links TRBV28 to TRBJ2-7; TRBD2 aligns across 8 bases. The sample comprised peripheral blood. The receptor was isolated from a woman aged 40-49 years with active or convalescent COVID-19. The CDR3 bases are TGTGCCAGCAGACCGGGGGGGTCCTCCTACGAGCAGTACTTC. It yields the protein CASRPGGSSYEQYF.